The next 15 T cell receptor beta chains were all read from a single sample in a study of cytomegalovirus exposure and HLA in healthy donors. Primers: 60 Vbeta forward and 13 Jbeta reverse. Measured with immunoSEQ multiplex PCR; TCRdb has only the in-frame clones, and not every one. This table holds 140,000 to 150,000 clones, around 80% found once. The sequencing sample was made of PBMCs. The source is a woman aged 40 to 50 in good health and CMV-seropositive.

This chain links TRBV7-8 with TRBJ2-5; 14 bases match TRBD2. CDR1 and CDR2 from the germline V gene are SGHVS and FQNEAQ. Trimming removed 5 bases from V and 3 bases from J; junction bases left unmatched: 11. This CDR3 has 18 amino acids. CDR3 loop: CASSQGLAGADWEETQYF. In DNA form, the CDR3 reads TGTGCCAGCAGCCAGGGACTAGCGGGGGCGGATTGGGAAGAGACCCAGTACTTC.

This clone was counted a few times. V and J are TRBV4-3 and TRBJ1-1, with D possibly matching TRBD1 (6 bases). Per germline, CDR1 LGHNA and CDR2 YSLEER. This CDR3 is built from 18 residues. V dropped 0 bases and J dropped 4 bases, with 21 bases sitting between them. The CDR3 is CASSQDSGALIYGTEAFF. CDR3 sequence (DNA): TGCGCCAGCAGCCAAGACTCAGGGGCCTTGATATATGGCACTGAAGCTTTCTTT.

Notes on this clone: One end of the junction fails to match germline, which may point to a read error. CDR3 region: CSSSSRGEQYF. CDR3 sequence (DNA): TGTTCCAGCAGCTCCCGGGGAGAGCAGTACTTC. The J gene is TRBJ2-7, the V gene TRBV7-9, with a weak D call TRBD2 (5 bases). CDR3 length equals 11 residues. Looked up from germline, CDR1 is SEHNR and CDR2 is FQNEAQ (reference sequence).

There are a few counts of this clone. Here the CDR3 reads CASSENIYGYTF. In DNA, the CDR3 is TGTGCCAGCAGTGAAAACATCTATGGCTACACCTTC. The chain combines TRBV2 with TRBJ1-2; D remains ambiguous. Trimming cost V 2 bases and J 4 bases, with 5 bases left between them. Looked up from germline, CDR1 is SNHLY and CDR2 is FYNNEI. The length of the CDR3 is 12 residues.

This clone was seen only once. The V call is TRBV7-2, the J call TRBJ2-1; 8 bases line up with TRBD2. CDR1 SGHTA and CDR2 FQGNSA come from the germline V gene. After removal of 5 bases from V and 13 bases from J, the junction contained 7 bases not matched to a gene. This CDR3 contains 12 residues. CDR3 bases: TGTGCCAGCAGCGCCACCGGGACTAGTCAGTTCTTC. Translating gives CASSATGTSQFF.

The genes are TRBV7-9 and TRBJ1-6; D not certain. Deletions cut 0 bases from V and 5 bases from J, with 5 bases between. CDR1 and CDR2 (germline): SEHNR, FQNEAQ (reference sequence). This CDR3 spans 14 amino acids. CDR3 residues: CASSLARNNSPLHF. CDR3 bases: TGTGCCAGCAGCTTAGCTAGAAATAATTCACCCCTCCACTTT.

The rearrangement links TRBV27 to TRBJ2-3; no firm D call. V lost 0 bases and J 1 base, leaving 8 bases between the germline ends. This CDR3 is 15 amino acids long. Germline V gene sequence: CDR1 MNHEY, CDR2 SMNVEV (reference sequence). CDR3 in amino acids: CASSLSPLGTDTQYF. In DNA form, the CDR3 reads TGTGCCAGCAGTTTATCCCCCCTCGGCACAGATACGCAGTATTTT.

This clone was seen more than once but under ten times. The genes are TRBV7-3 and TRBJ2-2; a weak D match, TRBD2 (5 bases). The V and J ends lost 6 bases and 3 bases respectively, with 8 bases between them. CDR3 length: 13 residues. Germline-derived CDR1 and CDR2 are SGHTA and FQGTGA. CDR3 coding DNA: TGTGCCAGCAGGGAAGCGGACACCGGGGAGCTGTTTTTT. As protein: CASREADTGELFF.

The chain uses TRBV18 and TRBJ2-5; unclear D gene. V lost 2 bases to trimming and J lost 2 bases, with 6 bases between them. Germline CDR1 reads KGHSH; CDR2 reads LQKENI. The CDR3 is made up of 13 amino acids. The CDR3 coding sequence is TGTGCCAGCTCACCAGAGTTACAAGAGACCCAGTACTTC. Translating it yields CASSPELQETQYF.

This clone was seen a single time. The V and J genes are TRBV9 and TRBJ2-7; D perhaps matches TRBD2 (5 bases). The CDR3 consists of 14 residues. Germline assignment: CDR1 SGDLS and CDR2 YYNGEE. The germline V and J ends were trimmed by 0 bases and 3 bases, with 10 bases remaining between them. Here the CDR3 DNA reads TGTGCCAGCAGCGTAGGTCAGACTAACTACGAGCAGTACTTC. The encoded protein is CASSVGQTNYEQYF.

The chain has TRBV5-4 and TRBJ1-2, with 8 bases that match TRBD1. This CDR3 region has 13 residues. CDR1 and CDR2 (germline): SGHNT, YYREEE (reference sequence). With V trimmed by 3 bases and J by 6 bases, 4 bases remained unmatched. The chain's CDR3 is CASSWTGSDGYTF. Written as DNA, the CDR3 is TGTGCCAGCAGCTGGACAGGGTCAGATGGCTACACCTTC.

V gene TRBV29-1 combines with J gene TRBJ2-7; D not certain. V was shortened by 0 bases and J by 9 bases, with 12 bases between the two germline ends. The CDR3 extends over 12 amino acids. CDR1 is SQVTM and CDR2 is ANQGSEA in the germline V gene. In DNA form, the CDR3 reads TGCAGCGTTGAAGATCTTCTGAGTGGGCAGTACTTC. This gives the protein CSVEDLLSGQYF.

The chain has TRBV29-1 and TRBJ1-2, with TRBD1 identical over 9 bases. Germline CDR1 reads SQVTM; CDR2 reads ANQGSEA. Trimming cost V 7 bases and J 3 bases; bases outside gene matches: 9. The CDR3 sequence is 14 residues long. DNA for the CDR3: TGCAGCGCCGAACCGGGACAGGGTTACTATGGCTACACCTTC. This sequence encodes CSAEPGQGYYGYTF.

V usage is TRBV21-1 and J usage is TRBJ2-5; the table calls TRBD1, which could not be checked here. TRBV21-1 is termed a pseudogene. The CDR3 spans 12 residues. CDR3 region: CASSHPGETQYF. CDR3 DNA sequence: TGTGCCAGCAGCCACCCAGGAGAGACCCAGTACTTC.

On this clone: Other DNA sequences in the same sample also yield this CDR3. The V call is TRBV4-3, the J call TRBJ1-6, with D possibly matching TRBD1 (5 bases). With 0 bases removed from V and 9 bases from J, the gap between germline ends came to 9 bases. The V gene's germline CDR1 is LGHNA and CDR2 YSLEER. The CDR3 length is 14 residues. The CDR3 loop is CASSQDRGGSPLHF. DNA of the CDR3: TGCGCCAGCAGCCAAGATAGGGGAGGTTCACCCCTCCACTTT.